This passage covers 18 T cell receptor beta chains from one sample sequenced in a study of CD8 T cells in Susac syndrome. Reverse transcription used about 0.45 to 1 ug RNA and random hexamers. One entry per CDR3 protein results from TCRdb running MiXCR on the immunoSEQ multiplex PCR reads. Seen here are over 80,000 distinct CDR3 sequences, 85% to 95% observed once, and the top ten hold 0.3% to 0.4%. Sequencing input: CD8+ T cells from PBMCs. These receptors came from a human donor in good health.

The V gene is TRBV3-1, the J gene TRBJ2-7; a possible D gene is TRBD2 (6 bases). The CDR3 sequence is 14 residues long. The V and J ends lost 5 bases and 0 bases respectively, with 11 bases between them. Germline V lookup: CDR1 LGHDT, CDR2 YNNKEL (reference sequence). The CDR3: CASSFGGTSYEQYF. The CDR3 DNA sequence: TGTGCCAGCAGCTTCGGAGGGACCTCCTACGAGCAGTACTTC.

This chain uses TRBV12-3 or TRBV12-4 with TRBJ2-2; perhaps D is TRBD1 or TRBD2 (5 bases each). The V end lost 10 bases, the J end lost 2 bases, and 17 bases lay between the germline ends. The CDR3 extends over 15 amino acids. The CDR3 sequence is CATLPGPPNTGELFF. CDR3 sequence (DNA): TGTGCCACCCTCCCGGGACCCCCTAACACCGGGGAGCTGTTTTTT.

The chain links TRBV7-9 to TRBJ1-1, with no clear D. From germline, CDR1 is SEHNR and CDR2 FQNEAQ (reference sequence). CDR3 length equals 13 residues. Trimming cost V 0 bases and J 7 bases, with 9 bases left between them. This CDR3 reads CASSLAEGDEAFF. The CDR3 coding sequence is TGTGCCAGCAGCTTAGCCGAGGGCGATGAAGCTTTCTTT.

The V and J genes are TRBV2 and TRBJ2-7, with D possibly matching TRBD2 (6 bases). V lost 10 bases and J 1 base, leaving 11 bases between the germline ends. Germline V gives CDR1 SNHLY, CDR2 FYNNEI. The CDR3 is made up of 12 amino acids. The CDR3 region is CAMGEVSYEQYF. In nucleotides, the CDR3 is TGTGCCATGGGGGAGGTATCCTACGAGCAGTACTTC. Based on the CDR3 plus reference TRBV2 and TRBJ2-7, the full variable domain is EPEVTQTPSHQVTQMGQEVILRCVPISNHLYFYWYRQILGQKVEFLVSFYNNEISEKSEIFDDQFSVERPDGSNFTLKIRSTKLEDSAMYFCAMGEVSYEQYFGPGTRLTVT.

The V and J genes are TRBV13 and TRBJ2-2, with D tentatively TRBD2 (5 bases). V was pared by 10 bases and J by 3 bases, with 15 bases between. From germline, CDR1 is PRHDT and CDR2 FYEKMQ (reference sequence). CDR3 size: 14 residues. CDR3 in amino acids: CATPGERDTGELFF. In DNA form, the CDR3 reads TGTGCCACCCCCGGGGAGAGGGACACCGGGGAGCTGTTTTTT.

The chain carries TRBV12-3 or TRBV12-4 and TRBJ1-1; a possible D gene is TRBD1 (6 bases). Deletions cut 7 bases from V and 10 bases from J, with 13 bases between. The CDR3 length is 11 residues. This CDR3 reads CASISTGRAFF. In DNA form, the CDR3 reads TGTGCCAGCATCTCTACAGGGAGAGCTTTCTTT.

V gene TRBV2 combines with J gene TRBJ2-1; no clear D. The germline V and J ends were trimmed by 6 bases and 8 bases, with 14 bases remaining between them. Germline V CDR1 and CDR2: SNHLY, FYNNEI. The CDR3 length is 13 residues. CDR3 coding DNA: TGTGCCAGCAGGGGCGATGGGATCGATGAGCAGTTCTTC. Protein product: CASRGDGIDEQFF.

The V gene is TRBV10-2, the J gene TRBJ1-2; D gene ambiguous. Trimming took off 11 bases at V and 8 bases at J, with 9 bases between the two ends. CDR1 is WSHSY, CDR2 SAAADI, per germline. The CDR3 length is 9 residues. The CDR3 spells CAGVSGYTF. Written as DNA, the CDR3 is TGCGCCGGGGTAAGCGGCTACACCTTC.

CDR3 loop: CASSLASSGAYEQYF. The CDR3 DNA sequence: TGTGCCAGCAGCTTAGCGTCTAGCGGGGCATACGAGCAGTACTTC. The rearrangement joins TRBV7-2 to TRBJ2-7, with TRBD2 matching 9 bases. The CDR3 is 15 residues long. Germline V lookup: CDR1 SGHTA, CDR2 FQGNSA. J lost 4 bases, V lost 0 bases, and 4 bases had no gene match.

The V gene is TRBV15, the J gene TRBJ1-2; D might be TRBD1 (6 bases). Germline lookup yields CDR1 LNHNV and CDR2 YYDKDF (reference sequence). This CDR3 spans 15 amino acids. Between the trimmed V and J ends, which lost 1 base and 0 bases, there was a span of 9 bases. CDR3 coding DNA: TGTGCCACCAGCAGAGTACAGGGCGCTAACTATGGCTACACCTTC. Translated, it gives CATSRVQGANYGYTF.

The CDR3 bases are TGTGCCACCAGCAGAGCTGGACAGGGGACGATTCATTTT. Protein product: CATSRAGQGTIHF. The chain recombines TRBV15 with TRBJ1-5; 9 bases align to TRBD1. This CDR3 is 13 amino acids long. CDR1 is LNHNV, CDR2 YYDKDF, per germline (reference sequence). V shed 1 base and J 16 bases; nucleotides not matched to a gene: 8.

V and J are TRBV11-3 and TRBJ1-3; tentative D call: TRBD1 (5 bases). Germline V gene lookup returns CDR1 SGHNT and CDR2 YENEEA. There are 15 residues in the CDR3. V gave up 5 bases and J gave up 0 bases, with 11 bases separating them. CDR3 region: CASSGRGPSGNTIYF. The CDR3 DNA reads as TGTGCCAGCAGCGGGAGGGGCCCCTCTGGAAACACCATATATTTT.

This rearrangement joins TRBV5-1 to TRBJ2-2; D is ambiguous. The length of the CDR3 is 15 residues. Trimming shortened V by 1 base and J by 4 bases, and 11 bases separated the two germline ends. Germline V CDR1 and CDR2: SGHRS, YFSETQ. The CDR3: CASSLNGFGTGELFF. CDR3 nucleotide sequence: TGCGCCAGCAGCTTGAATGGTTTCGGCACCGGGGAGCTGTTTTTT.

The rearrangement links TRBV30 to TRBJ2-7, with D perhaps matching TRBD2 (5 bases). The V gene's germline CDR1 is GTSNPN and CDR2 SVGIG (reference sequence). Trimming shortened V by 3 bases and J by 2 bases, and 14 bases separated the two germline ends. There are 14 residues in the CDR3. CDR3 amino acids: CAWRPPAEPYEQYF. The CDR3 bases are TGTGCCTGGAGACCGCCAGCGGAGCCCTACGAGCAGTACTTC.

The chain has TRBV6-5 and TRBJ2-7; the D gene is possibly TRBD2 (7 bases). Trimming removed 0 bases from V and 2 bases from J, with 14 bases in between. The CDR3 runs 16 residues. CDR1 is MNHEY and CDR2 is SVGAGI in the germline V gene. In nucleotides, the CDR3 is TGTGCCAGCAGTTACTCGATTGGGGAGGGGGCCTACGAGCAGTACTTC. Translating gives CASSYSIGEGAYEQYF.

The rearrangement links TRBV29-1 to TRBJ2-5, with D uncertain. Germline V gene data show CDR1 as SQVTM and CDR2 as ANQGSEA. Trimming pared 2 bases from V and 5 bases from J, leaving 6 bases between. The CDR3 has 11 residues. The CDR3 bases are TGCAGCGTTGAAACGTGGGAGACCCAGTACTTC. Protein product: CSVETWETQYF.

This chain connects TRBV29-1 to TRBJ1-1; tentatively, D is TRBD1 (6 bases). CDR3 length: 13 amino acids. Trimming took 5 bases from V and 3 from J, leaving 13 bases between them. Germline assignment: CDR1 SQVTM and CDR2 ANQGSEA. CDR3 residues: CSVLRGSHTEAFF. In nucleotides, the CDR3 is TGCAGCGTTCTCAGGGGTTCACACACTGAAGCTTTCTTT.

The chain has TRBV20-1 and TRBJ2-3; D is perhaps TRBD1 (7 bases). CDR3 length: 14 residues. Germline V gene data show CDR1 as DFQATT and CDR2 as SNEGSKA (reference sequence). V shed 3 bases and J shed 1 base, with 11 bases lying between them. This chain's CDR3 is CSARQGGGTDTQYF. The CDR3 DNA sequence: TGCAGTGCTAGGCAGGGGGGCGGCACAGATACGCAGTATTTT.